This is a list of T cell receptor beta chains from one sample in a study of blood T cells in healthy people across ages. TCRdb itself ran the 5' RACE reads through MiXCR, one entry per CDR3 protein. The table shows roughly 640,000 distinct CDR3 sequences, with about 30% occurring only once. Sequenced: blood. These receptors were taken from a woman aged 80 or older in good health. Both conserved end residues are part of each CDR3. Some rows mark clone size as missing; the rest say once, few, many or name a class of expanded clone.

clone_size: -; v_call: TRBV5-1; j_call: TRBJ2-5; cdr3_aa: CASNFAGTGQETQYF
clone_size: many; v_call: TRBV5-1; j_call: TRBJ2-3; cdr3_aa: CASRGGARSTDTQYF
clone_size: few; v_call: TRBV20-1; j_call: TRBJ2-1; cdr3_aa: CSARPSTPRDEQFF
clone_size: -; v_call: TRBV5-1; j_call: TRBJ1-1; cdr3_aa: CASSSAIAEGAFF
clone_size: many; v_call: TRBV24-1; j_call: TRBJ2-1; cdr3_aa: CATRDTSYNEQFF
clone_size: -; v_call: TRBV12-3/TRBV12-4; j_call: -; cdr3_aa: CASSFGSGDSSYEQYF
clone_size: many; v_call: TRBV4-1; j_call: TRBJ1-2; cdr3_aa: CASSQEGQGNYGYTF
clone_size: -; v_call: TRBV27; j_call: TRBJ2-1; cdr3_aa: CASGLTNEQFF
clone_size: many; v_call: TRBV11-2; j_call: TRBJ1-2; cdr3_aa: CASSYTGNGYTF
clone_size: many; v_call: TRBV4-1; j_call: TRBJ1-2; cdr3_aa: CASSQEYYGYTF
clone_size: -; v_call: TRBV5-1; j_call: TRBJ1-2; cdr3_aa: CASSLRTNYGYTF
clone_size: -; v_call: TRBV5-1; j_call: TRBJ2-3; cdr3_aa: CASGLGGGGTDTQYF
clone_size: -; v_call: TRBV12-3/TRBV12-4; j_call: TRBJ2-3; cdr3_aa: CASSLLMGDTQYF
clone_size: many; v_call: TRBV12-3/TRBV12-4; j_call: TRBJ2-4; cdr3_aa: CASSPPGGRGNIQYF
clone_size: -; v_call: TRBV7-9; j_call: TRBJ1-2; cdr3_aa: CASMPQGYYGYTF
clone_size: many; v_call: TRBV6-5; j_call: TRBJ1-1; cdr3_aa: CASRRGQSLNTEAFF
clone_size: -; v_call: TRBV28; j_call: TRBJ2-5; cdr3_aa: CASSRQGRDGQYF
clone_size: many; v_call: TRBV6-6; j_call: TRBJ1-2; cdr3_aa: CASSYSQKTGGYGYTF
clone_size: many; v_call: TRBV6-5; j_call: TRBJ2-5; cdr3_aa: CASSYTGGRETQYF
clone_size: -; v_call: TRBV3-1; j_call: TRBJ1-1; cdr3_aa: CASSQDSGGLNTEAFF
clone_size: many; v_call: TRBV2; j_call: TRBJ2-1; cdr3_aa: CASRGQGSHNEQFF
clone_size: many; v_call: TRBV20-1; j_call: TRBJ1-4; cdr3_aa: CSAGETAFNEKLFF
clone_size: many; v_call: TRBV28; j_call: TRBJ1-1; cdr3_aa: CASSWTLALNTEAFF
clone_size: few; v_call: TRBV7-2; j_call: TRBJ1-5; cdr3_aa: CASSANWGQPQHF
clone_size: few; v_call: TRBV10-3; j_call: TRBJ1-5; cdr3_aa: CATSGQGDPSNQPQHF
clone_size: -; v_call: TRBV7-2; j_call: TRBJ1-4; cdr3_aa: CASSPGGTTNEKLFF
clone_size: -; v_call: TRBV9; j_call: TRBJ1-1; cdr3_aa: CAGSIQAGTAQMNTEAFF
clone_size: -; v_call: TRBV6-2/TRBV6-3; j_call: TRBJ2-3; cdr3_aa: CASSFIAGGPKDTQYF
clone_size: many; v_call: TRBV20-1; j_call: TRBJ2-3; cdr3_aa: CSASLTGSTDTQYF
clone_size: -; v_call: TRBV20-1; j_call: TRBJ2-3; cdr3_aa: CSAPTSGTQLTDTQYF
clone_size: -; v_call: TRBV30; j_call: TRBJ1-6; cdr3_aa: CAWRRQGLNNSPLHF
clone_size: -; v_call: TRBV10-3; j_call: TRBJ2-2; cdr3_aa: CAIRKGGNTGELFF
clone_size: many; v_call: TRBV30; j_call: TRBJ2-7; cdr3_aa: CAWSLGRGGFKDEQYF
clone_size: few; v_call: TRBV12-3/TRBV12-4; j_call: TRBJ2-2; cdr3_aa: CASSPPGQNTGELFF
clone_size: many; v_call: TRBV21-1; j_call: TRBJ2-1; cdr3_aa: CASSKVPGSGSYNEQFF
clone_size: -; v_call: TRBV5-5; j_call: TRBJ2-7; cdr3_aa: CASSVAKGGGARYEQYF
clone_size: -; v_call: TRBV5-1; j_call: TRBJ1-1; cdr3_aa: CASSSGVLQMNTEAFF
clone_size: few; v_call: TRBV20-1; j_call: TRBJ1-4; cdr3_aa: CSAGDRVREKLFF
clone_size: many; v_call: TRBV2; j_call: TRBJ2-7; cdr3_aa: CASTRVGAVQYF
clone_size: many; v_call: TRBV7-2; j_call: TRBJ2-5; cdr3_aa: CASSLPVVETQYF
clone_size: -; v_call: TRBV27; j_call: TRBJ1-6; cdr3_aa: CASSSWPKQVKGTPLHF
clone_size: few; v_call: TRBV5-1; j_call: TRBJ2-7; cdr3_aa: CASSLGGAGPYGQYF
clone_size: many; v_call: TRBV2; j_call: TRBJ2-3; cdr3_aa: CASSETRGAGAQYF
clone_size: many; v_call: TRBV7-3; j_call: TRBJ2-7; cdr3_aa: CASSLRWGYEQYF
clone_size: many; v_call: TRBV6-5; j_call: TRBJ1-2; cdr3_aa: CASSPGTDLYTF
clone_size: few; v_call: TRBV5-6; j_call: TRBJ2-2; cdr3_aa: CASRGPTGERFF
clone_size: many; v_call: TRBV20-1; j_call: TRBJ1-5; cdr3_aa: CSAREGGRFNQPQHF
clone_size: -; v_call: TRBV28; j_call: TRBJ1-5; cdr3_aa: CASSLFGQVINQPQHF
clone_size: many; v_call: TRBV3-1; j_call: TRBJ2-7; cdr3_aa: CASSQHYRGLNEQYF
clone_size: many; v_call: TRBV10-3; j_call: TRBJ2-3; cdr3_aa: CAISESPSGGTDTQYF
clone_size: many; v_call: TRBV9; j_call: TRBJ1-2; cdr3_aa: CASSRDRASEGYTF
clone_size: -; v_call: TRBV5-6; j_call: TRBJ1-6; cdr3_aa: CASQGRNNSPLHF
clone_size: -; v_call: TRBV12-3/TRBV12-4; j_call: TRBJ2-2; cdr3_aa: CASISLLIGEVGELFF
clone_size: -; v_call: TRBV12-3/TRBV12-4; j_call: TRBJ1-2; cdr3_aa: CASSFFGVESGYTF